This T cell receptor beta chain derives from a study of siplizumab effects on memory and regulatory T cells. Study-wide results and limits: In unstimulated cells, naive T cells appeared more diverse than memory T cells and seemed major alloresponse contributors. Confirmation that proliferating Tregs from siplizumab cultures had suppressive function was not obtained.

Trimming stripped 0 bases from V and 12 bases from J, with 12 bases between. Germline CDR1 is LGHNA and CDR2 is YNFKEQ. CDR3 length equals 13 residues. Of note for this clone: Its antigen is unidentified.

The protocol was immunoSEQ multiplex PCR, while the TCRdb copy is restricted to in-frame clones and leaves out a portion. The sample contains around 110,000 clones, approximately 94% of which appear only once. The sequence came from a human donor in good health. Sequencing was carried out using non-Treg CD4+ T cells sorted from blood. The chain is built from TRBV4-2 and TRBJ1-5, with D perhaps matching TRBD1 (5 bases). The CDR3 sequence: CASSQDRGQVQHF. CDR3 sequence (DNA): TGTGCCAGCAGCCAAGATAGGGGCCAGGTCCAGCATTTT.